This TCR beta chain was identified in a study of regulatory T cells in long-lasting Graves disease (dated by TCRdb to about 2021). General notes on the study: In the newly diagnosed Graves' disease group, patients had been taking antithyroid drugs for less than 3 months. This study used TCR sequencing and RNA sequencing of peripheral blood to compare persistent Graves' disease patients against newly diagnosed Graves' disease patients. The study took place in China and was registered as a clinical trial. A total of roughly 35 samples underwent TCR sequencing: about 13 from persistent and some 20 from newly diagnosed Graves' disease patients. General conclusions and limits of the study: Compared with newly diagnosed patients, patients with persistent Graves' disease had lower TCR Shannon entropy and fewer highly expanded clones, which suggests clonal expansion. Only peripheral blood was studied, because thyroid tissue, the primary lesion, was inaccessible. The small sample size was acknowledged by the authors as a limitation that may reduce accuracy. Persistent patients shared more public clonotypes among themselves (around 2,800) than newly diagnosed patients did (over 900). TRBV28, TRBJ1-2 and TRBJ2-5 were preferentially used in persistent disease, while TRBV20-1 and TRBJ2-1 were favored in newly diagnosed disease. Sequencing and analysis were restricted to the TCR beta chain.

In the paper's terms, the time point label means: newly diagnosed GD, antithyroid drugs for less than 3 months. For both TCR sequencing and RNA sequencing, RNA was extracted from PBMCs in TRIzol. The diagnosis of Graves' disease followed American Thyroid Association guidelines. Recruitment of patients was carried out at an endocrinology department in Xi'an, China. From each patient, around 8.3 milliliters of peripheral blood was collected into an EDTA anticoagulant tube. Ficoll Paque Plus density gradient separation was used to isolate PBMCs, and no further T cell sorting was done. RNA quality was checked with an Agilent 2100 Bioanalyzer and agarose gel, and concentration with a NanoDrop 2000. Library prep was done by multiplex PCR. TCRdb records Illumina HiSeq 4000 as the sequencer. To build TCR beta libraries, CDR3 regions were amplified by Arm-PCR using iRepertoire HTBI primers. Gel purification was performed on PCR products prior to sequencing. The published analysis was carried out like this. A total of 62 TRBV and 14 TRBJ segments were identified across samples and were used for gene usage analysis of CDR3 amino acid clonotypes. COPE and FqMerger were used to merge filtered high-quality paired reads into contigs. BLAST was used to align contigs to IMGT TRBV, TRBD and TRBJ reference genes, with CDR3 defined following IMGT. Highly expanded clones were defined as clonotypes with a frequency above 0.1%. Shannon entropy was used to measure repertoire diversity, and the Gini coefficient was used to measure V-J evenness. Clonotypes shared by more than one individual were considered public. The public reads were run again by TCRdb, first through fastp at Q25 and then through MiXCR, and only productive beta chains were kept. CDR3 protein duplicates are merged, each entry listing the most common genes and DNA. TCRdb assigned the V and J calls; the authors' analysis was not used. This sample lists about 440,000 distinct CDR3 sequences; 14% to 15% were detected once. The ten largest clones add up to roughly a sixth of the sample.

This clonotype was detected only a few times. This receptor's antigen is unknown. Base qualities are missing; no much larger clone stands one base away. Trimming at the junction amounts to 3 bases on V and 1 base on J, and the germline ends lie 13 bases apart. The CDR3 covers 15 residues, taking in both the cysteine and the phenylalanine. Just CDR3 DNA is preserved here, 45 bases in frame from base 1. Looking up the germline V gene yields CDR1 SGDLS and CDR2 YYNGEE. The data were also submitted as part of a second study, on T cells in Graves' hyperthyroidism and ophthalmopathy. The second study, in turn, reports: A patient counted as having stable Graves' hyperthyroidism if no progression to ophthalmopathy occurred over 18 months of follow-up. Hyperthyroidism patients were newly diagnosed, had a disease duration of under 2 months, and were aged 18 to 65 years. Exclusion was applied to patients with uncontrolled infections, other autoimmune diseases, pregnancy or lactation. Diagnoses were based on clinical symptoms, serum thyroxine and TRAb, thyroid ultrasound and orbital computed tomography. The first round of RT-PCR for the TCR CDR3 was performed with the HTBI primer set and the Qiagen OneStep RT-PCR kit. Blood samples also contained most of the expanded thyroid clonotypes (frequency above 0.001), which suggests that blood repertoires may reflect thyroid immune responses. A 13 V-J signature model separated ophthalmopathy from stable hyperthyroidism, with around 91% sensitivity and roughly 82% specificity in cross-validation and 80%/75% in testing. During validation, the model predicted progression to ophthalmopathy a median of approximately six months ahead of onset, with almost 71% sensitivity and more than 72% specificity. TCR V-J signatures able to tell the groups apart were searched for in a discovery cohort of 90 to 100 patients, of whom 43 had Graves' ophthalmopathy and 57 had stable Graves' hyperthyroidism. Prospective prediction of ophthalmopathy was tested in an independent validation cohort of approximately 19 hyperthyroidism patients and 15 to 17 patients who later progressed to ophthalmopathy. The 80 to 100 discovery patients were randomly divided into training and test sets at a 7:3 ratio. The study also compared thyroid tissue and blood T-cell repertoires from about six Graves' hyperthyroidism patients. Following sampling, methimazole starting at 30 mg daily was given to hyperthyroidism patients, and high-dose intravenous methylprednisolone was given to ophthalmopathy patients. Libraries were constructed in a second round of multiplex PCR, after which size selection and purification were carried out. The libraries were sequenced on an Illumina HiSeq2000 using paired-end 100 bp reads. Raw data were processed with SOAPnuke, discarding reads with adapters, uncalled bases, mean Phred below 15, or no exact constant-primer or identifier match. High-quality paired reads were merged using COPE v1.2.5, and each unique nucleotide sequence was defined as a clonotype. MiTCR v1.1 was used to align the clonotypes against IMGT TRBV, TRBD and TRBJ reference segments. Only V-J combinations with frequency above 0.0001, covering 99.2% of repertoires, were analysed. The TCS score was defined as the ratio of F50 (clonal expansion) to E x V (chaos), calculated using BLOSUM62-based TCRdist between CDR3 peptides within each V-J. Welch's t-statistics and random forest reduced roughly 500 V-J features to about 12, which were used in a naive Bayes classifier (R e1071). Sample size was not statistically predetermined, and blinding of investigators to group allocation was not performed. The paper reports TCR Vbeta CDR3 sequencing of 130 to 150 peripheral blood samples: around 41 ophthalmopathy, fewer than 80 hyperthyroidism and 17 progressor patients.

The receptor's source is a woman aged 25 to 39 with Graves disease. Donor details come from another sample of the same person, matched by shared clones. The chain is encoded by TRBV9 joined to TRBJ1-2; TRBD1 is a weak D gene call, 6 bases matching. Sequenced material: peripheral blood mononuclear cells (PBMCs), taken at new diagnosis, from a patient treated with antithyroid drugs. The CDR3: CASSARGGINYGYTF. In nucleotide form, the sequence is TGTGCCAGCAGCGCCCGAGGGGGGATTAACTATGGCTACACCTTC.